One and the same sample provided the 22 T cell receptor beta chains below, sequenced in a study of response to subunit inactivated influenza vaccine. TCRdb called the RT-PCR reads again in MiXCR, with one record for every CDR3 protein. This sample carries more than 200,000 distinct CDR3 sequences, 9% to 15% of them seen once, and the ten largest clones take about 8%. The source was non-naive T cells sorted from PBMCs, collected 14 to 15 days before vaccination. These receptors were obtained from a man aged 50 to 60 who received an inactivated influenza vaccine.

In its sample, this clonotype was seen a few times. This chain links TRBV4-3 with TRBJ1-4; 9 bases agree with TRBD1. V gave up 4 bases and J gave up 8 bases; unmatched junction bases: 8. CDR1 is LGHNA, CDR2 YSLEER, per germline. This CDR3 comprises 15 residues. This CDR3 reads CASSPTDRGREKLFF. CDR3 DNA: TGCGCCAGCAGCCCGACGGACAGGGGACGGGAAAAACTGTTTTTT.

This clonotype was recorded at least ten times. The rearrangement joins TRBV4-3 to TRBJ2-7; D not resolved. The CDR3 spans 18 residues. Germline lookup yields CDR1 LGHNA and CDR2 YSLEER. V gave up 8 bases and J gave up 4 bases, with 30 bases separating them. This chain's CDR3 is CASPYRWWQAPDPYEQYF. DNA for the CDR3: TGCGCCAGCCCGTATCGTTGGTGGCAGGCACCTGATCCATACGAGCAGTACTTC.

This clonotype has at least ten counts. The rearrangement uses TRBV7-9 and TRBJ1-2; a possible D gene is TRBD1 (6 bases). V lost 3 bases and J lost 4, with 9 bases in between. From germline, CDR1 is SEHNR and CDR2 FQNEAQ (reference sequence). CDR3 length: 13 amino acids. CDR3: CASSLSDSYGYTF. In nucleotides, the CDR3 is TGTGCCAGCAGCTTGTCGGACAGCTATGGCTACACCTTC. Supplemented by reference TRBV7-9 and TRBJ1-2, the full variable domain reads DTGVSQNPRHKITKRGQNVTFRCDPISEHNRLYWYRQTLGQGPEFLTYFQNEAQLEKSRLLSDRFSAERPKGSFSTLEIQRTEQGDSAMYLCASSLSDSYGYTFGSGTRLTVV.

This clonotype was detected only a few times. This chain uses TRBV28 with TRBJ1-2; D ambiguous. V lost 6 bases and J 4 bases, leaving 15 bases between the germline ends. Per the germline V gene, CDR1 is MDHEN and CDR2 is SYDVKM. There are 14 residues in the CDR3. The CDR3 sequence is CASRPPDGRYGYTF. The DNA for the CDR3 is TGTGCCAGCAGACCCCCGGACGGACGCTATGGCTACACCTTC.

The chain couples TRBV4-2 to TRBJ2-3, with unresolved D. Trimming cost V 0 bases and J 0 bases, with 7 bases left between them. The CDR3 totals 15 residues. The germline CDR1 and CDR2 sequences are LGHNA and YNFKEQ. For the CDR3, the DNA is TGTGCCAGCAGCCAAGACCAGATTAGCACAGATACGCAGTATTTT. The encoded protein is CASSQDQISTDTQYF.

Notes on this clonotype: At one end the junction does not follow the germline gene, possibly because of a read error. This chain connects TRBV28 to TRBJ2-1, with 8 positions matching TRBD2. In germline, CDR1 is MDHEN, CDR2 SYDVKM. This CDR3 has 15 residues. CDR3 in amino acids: CASSLSASGYTEQFF. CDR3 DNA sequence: TGTGCCAGCAGTTTATCTGCTAGCGGGTACACTGAGCAGTTCTTC.

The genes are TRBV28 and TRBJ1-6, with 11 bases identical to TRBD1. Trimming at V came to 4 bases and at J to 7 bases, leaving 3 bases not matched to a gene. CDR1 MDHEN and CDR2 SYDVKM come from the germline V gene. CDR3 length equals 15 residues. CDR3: CASSSGQGANSPLHF. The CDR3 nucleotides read TGTGCCAGCAGTTCTGGACAGGGGGCAAATTCACCCCTCCACTTT.

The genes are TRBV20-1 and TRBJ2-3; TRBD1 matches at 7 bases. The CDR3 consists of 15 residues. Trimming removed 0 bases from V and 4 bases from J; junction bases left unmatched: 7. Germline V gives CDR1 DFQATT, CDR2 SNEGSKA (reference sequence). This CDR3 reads CSARDDHRGADTQYF. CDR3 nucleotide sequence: TGCAGTGCTAGAGATGACCACAGGGGCGCAGATACGCAGTATTTT.

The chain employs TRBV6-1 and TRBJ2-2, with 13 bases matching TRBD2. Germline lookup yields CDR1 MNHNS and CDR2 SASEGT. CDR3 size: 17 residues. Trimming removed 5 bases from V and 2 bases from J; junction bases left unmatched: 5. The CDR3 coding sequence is TGTGCCAGCAGTCGGACTAGCGGGGGCCCAAACACCGGGGAGCTGTTTTTT. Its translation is CASSRTSGGPNTGELFF.

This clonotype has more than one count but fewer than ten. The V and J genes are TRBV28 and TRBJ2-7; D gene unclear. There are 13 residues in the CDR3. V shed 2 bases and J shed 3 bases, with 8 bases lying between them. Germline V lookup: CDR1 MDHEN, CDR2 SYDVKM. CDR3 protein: CASSLPANYEQYF. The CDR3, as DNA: TGTGCCAGCAGTTTACCCGCAAACTACGAGCAGTACTTC. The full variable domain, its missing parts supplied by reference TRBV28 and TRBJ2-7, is DVKVTQSSRYLVKRTGEKVFLECVQDMDHENMFWYRQDPGLGLRLIYFSYDVKMKEKGDIPEGYSVSREKKERFSLILESASTNQTSMYLCASSLPANYEQYFGPGTRLTVT.

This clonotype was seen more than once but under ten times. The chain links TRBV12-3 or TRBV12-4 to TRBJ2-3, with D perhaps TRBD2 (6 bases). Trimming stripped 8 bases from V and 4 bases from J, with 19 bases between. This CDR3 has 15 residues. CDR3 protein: CASGPLRGGADTQYF. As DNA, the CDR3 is TGTGCCAGCGGCCCTTTGCGGGGCGGCGCAGATACGCAGTATTTT.

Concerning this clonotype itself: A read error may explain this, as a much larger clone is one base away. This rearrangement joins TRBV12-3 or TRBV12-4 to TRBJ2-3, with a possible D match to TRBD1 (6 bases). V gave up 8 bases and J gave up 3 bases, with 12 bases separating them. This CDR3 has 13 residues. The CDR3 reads CASLGTGTDTQYF. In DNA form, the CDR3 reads TGTGCCAGCCTTGGAACAGGGACAGATACGCAGTATTTT.

The CDR3 DNA reads TGTGCCAGCAGTTTATTCGACGTTGCGAACACCGGGGAGCTGTTTTTT. This encodes CASSLFDVANTGELFF. V and J are TRBV27 and TRBJ2-2; the D is unclear. The CDR3 sequence is 16 residues long. Germline assignment: CDR1 MNHEY and CDR2 SMNVEV (reference sequence). The V and J ends lost 1 base and 0 bases respectively, with 9 bases between them.

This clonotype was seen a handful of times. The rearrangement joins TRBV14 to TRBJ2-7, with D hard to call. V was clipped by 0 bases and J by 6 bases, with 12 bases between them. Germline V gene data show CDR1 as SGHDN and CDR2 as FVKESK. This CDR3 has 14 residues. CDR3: CASSQDVAFGEQYF. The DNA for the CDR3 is TGTGCCAGCAGCCAAGATGTCGCATTCGGCGAGCAGTACTTC. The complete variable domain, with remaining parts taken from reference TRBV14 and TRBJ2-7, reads EAGVTQFPSHSVIEKGQTVTLRCDPISGHDNLYWYRRVMGKEIKFLLHFVKESKQDESGMPNNRFLAERTGGTYSTLKVQPAELEDSGVYFCASSQDVAFGEQYFGPGTRLTVT.

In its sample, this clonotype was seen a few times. The CDR3 loop reads CSARQQILLAGGDNEQFF. CDR3 in DNA: TGCAGTGCTAGACAGCAAATCTTACTAGCGGGAGGGGACAATGAGCAGTTCTTC. V and J are TRBV20-1 and TRBJ2-1; 13 bases agree with TRBD2. The length of the CDR3 is 18 residues. V shed 2 bases and J 5 bases; nucleotides not matched to a gene: 12. Germline CDR1 is DFQATT and CDR2 is SNEGSKA (reference sequence).

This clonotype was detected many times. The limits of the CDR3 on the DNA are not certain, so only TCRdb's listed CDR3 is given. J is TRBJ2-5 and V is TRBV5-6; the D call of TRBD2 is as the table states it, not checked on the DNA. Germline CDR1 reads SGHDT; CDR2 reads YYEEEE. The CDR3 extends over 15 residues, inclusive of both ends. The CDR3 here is CASSFLWTSEETQYF.

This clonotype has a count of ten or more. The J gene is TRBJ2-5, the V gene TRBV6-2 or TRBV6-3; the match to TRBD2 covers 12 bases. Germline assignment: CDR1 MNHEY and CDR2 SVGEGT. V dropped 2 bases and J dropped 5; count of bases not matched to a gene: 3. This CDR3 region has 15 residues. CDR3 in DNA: TGTGCCAGCAGTTACGGTGGACTAGCGGGGGAGACCCAGTACTTC. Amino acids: CASSYGGLAGETQYF.

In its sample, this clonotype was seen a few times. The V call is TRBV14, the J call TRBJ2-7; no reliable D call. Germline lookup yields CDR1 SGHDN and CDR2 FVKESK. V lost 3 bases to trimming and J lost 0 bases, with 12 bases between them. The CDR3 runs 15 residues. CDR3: CASSHARGISYEQYF. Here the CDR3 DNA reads TGTGCCAGCAGCCACGCCCGAGGAATCTCCTACGAGCAGTACTTC.

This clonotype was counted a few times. CDR3 protein: CASSVRASNQPQHF. The CDR3 coding sequence is TGCGCCAGCAGTGTCAGGGCTAGCAATCAGCCCCAGCATTTT. The chain is built from TRBV5-1 and TRBJ1-5; D may be TRBD1 (5 bases). The CDR3 runs 14 residues. Trimming shortened V by 5 bases and J by 0 bases, and 9 bases separated the two germline ends. The V gene's germline CDR1 is SGHRS and CDR2 YFSETQ.

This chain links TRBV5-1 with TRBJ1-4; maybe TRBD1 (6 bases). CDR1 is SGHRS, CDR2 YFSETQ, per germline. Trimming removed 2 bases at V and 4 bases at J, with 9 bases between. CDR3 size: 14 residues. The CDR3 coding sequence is TGCGCCAGCAGCTTAAGGGGGTTTAATGAAAAACTGTTTTTT. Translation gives CASSLRGFNEKLFF.

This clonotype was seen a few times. CDR3 loop: CASSLEGKTNEKLFF. CDR3 in DNA: TGCGCCAGCAGCTTGGAAGGGAAAACTAATGAAAAACTGTTTTTT. J is TRBJ1-4 and V is TRBV5-1; D is uncertain. V shed 0 bases and J shed 1 base, with 7 bases lying between them. The CDR3 is 15 amino acids. In germline, CDR1 is SGHRS, CDR2 YFSETQ. Filled out from reference TRBV5-1 and TRBJ1-4, the complete variable domain reads KAGVTQTPRYLIKTRGQQVTLSCSPISGHRSVSWYQQTPGQGLQFLFEYFSETQRNKGNFPGRFSGRQFSNSRSEMNVSTLELGDSALYLCASSLEGKTNEKLFFGSGTQLSVL.

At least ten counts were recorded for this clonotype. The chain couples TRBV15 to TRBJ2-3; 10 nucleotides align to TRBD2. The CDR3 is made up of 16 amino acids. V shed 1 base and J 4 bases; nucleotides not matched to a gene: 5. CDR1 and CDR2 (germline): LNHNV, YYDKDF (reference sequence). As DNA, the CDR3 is TGTGCCACCAGCAGAGGGCTAGCGGGAGAAGCAGATACGCAGTATTTT. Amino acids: CATSRGLAGEADTQYF.